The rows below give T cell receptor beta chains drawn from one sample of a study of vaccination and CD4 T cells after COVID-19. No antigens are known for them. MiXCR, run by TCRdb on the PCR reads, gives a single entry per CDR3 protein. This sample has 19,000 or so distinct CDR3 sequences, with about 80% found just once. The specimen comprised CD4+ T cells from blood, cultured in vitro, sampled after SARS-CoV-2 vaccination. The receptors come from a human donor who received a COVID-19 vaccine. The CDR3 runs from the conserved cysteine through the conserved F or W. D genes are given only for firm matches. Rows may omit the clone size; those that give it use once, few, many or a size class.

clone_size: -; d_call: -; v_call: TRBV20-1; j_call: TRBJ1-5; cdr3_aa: CSASRPNGHQPQHF; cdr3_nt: TGCAGTGCTAGTCGCCCAAATGGCCATCAGCCCCAGCATTTT
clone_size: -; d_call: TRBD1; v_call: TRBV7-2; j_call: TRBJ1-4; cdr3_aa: CASGDRVGEKLFF; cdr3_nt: TGTGCCAGCGGAGACAGGGTAGGTGAAAAACTGTTTTTT
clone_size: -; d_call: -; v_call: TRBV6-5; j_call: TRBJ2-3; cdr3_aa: CASSYSKSVSTDTQYF; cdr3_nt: TGTGCCAGCAGTTACTCGAAATCAGTGAGCACAGATACGCAGTATTTT
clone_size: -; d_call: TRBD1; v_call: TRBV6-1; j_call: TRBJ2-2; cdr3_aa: CASRIQGAPFFGGELFF; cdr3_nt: TGTGCCAGCAGGATACAGGGGGCGCCGTTTTTTGGCGGGGAGCTGTTTTTT
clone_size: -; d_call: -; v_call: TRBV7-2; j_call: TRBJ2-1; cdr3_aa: CASSLAGGMYNEQFF; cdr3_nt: TGTGCCAGCAGCTTAGCAGGGGGTATGTACAATGAGCAGTTCTTC
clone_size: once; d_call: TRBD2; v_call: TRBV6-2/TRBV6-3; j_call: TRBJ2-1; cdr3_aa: CASSPGLAYNEQFF; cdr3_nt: TGTGCCAGCAGCCCGGGACTAGCGTACAATGAGCAGTTCTTC
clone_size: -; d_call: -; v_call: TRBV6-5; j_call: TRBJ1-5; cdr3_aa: CASSSQGRGSNQPQHF; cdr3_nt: TGTGCCAGCAGTTCCCAGGGGCGGGGTAGCAATCAGCCCCAGCATTTT
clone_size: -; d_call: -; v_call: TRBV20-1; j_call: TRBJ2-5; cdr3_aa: CSANSRRSVQETQYF; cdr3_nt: TGCAGTGCAAACTCTAGGCGGAGCGTCCAAGAGACCCAGTACTTC
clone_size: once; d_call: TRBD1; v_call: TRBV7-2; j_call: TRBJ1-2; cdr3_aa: CASSPQGALGYGYTF; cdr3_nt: TGTGCCAGCAGCCCACAGGGGGCGCTAGGCTATGGCTACACCTTC
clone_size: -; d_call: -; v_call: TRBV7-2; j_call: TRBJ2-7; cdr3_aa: CASSFPLFRYEQYF; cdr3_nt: TGTGCCAGCAGCTTCCCGTTGTTCCGCTACGAGCAGTACTTC
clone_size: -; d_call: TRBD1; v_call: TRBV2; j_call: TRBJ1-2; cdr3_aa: CASSVNRGPNYGYTF; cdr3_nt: TGTGCCAGCAGTGTAAACAGGGGGCCGAACTATGGCTACACCTTC
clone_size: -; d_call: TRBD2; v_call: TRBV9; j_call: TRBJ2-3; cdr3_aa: CAGSSGGFTDTQYF; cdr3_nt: TGTGCCGGCTCTAGCGGGGGGTTCACAGATACGCAGTATTTT
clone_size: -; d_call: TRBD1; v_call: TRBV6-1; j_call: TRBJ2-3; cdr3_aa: CASSEGIQGDTQYF; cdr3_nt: TGTGCCAGCAGTGAAGGAATACAGGGGGATACGCAGTATTTT
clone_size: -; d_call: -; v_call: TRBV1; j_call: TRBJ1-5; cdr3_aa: CTSSRTEHSNQPQHF; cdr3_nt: TGCACCAGCAGCCGGACAGAACATAGCAATCAGCCCCAGCATTTT
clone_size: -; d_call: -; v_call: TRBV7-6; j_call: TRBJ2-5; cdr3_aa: CASSLGGASAGETQYF; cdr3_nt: TGTGCCAGCAGCTTAGGAGGAGCCAGTGCGGGAGAGACCCAGTACTTC
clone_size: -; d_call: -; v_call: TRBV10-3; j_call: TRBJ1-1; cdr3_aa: CAISESLGGVNTEAFF; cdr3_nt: TGTGCCATCAGTGAGTCCCTCGGGGGCGTGAACACTGAAGCTTTCTTT
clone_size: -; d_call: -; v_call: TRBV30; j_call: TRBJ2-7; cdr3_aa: CAWSARYEQYF; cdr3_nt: TGTGCCTGGAGCGCCAGATACGAGCAGTACTTC
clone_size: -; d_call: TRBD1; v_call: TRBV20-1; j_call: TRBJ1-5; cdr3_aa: CSARELGTGSQPQHF; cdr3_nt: TGCAGTGCTAGAGAACTAGGGACAGGGAGTCAGCCCCAGCATTTT
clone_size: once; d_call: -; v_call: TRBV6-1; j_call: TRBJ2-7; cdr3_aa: CASSDFHGRDYEQYF; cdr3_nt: TGTGCCAGCAGTGACTTTCATGGTAGGGACTACGAGCAGTACTTC
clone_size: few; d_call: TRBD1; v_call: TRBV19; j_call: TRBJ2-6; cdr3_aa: CASSIETGGRSGANVLTF; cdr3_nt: TGTGCCAGTAGTATAGAGACAGGGGGCCGCTCTGGGGCCAACGTCCTGACTTTC
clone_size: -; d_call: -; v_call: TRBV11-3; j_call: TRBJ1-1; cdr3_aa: CASSLDGLMNTEAFF; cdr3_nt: TGTGCCAGCAGCTTAGACGGACTTATGAACACTGAAGCTTTCTTT
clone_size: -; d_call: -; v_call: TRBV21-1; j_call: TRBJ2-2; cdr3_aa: CASSKGHIRRENTGELFF; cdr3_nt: TGTGCCAGCAGCAAAGGACATATCCGCCGTGAGAACACCGGGGAGCTGTTTTTT
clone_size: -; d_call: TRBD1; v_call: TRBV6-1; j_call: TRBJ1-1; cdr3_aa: CASSRDRSNTEAFF; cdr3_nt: TGTGCCAGCAGCCGGGACAGATCGAACACTGAAGCTTTCTTT
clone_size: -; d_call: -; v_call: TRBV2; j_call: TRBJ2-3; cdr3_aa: CASSDRRTAGGLDTQYF; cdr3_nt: TGTGCCAGCAGTGATAGGAGGACAGCTGGGGGATTAGATACGCAGTATTTT
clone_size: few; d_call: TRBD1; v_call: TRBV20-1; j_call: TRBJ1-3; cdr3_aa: CSARGQGALAGNTIYF; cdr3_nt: TGCAGTGCTAGAGGACAGGGGGCATTGGCTGGAAACACCATATATTTT
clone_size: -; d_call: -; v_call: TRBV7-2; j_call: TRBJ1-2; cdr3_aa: CASSLQGGLNYGYTF; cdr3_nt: TGTGCCAGCAGCTTGCAAGGGGGTCTAAACTATGGCTACACCTTC
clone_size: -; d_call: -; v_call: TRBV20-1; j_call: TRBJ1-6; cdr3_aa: CSALGPGVSPLHF; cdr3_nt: TGCAGTGCTCTCGGCCCGGGGGTTTCACCCCTCCACTTT
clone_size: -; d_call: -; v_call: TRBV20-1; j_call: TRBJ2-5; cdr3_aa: CSAETGAGARETQYF; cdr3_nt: TGCAGTGCTGAAACGGGGGCGGGGGCCCGAGAGACCCAGTACTTC
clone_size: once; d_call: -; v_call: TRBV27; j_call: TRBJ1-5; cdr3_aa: CASMPGAYSNQPQHF; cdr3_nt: TGTGCCAGCATGCCAGGAGCTTATAGCAATCAGCCCCAGCATTTT
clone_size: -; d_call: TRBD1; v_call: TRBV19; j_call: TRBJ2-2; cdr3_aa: CASNPQGADYGELFF; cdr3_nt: TGTGCCAGTAACCCCCAGGGGGCCGATTACGGGGAGCTGTTTTTT
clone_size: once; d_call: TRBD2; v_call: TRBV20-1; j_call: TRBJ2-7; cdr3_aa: CSARDLGLAGVNSYEQYF; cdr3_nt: TGCAGTGCTAGAGATCTGGGACTAGCGGGGGTAAACTCCTACGAGCAGTACTTC
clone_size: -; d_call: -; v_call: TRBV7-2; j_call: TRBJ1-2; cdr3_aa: CASSLNSEGGYGYTF; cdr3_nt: TGTGCCAGCAGCTTAAATTCTGAGGGGGGGTATGGCTACACCTTC
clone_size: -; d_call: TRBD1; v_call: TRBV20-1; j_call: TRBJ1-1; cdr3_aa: CSARGGGGNTEAFF; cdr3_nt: TGCAGTGCTAGAGGGGGAGGGGGCAACACTGAAGCTTTCTTT
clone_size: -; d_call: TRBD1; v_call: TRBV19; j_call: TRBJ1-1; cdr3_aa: CASSKGDRGFRTEAFF; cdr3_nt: TGTGCCAGTAGTAAGGGCGACAGGGGATTTAGGACTGAAGCTTTCTTT
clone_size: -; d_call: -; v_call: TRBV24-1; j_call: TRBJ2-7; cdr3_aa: CATSSRWDTYEQYF; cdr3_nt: TGTGCCACGAGTAGTAGGTGGGACACCTACGAGCAGTACTTC
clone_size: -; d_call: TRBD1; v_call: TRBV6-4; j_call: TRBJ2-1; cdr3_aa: CASSDSRTGSNEQFF; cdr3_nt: TGTGCCAGCAGTGACTCGAGGACAGGGAGTAATGAGCAGTTCTTC
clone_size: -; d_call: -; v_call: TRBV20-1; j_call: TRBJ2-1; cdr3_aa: CSARDWGSGQYNEQFF; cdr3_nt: TGCAGTGCTAGAGATTGGGGTAGCGGCCAGTACAATGAGCAGTTCTTC
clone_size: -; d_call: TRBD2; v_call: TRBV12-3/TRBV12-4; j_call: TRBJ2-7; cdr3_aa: CASRPTSGGAAEQYF; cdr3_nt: TGTGCCAGCAGGCCGACTAGCGGGGGGGCGGCCGAGCAGTACTTC
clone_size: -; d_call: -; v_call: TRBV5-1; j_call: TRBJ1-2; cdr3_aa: CASSVDSYGYTF; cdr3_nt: TGCGCCAGCAGCGTGGATAGCTATGGCTACACCTTC